The rows below give T cell receptor beta chains drawn from one sample of a study of T-cell reconstitution after alpha-beta-depleted transplantation in children. TCRdb independently ran MiXCR on the PCR reads; one entry per CDR3 protein. The sample holds just under 550,000 distinct CDR3 sequences, approximately 16% seen once. Source: PBMCs from the stem cell graft donor, taken from the stem cell graft. All receptors come from a human donor who donated a stem cell graft to a child with acute lymphoblastic leukemia. Each CDR3 is given with its conserved first and last residue. The D gene is left open where the match is weak. Expanded clones are given a class, and other clones once, few, many or no size at all.

length	size	V	J	D	DNA	CDR3
14	few	TRBV15	TRBJ2-3	NA	TGTGCCACCAGCAGAGTCGGGGCCACAGATACGCAGTATTTT	CATSRVGATDTQYF
15	NA	TRBV23-1	TRBJ1-5	NA	TGCGCCAGCAGTCAATCGGAACCCAGGGATCAGCCCCAGCATTTT	CASSQSEPRDQPQHF
18	few	TRBV27	TRBJ2-4	TRBD2	TGTGCCAGCAGTTCCGAACTAGCGGGAGGGCTGGGGACGGACATTCAGTACTTC	CASSSELAGGLGTDIQYF
16	few	TRBV5-1	TRBJ1-3	NA	TGCGCCAGCAGCGGGGTGAGCCCAAGCTCTGGAAACACCATATATTTT	CASSGVSPSSGNTIYF
16	few	TRBV19	TRBJ1-1	NA	TGTGCCAGCGGTGGGGGTCTGGGGCATGGGAACACTGAAGCTTTCTTT	CASGGGLGHGNTEAFF
12	many	TRBV12-3/TRBV12-4	TRBJ2-1	NA	TGCGCCAGCAGCTTTGGGAACAATGAGCAGTTCTTC	CASSFGNNEQFF
13	few	TRBV20-1	TRBJ2-7	NA	TGCAGTGCTATGGGTATATCCGCCTACGAGCAGTACTTC	CSAMGISAYEQYF
19	NA	TRBV3-1	TRBJ2-2	TRBD2	TGTGCCAGCAGTCCCGGGACTAGCGCCAGTAAATCGAACACCGGGGAGCTGTTTTTT	CASSPGTSASKSNTGELFF
17	NA	TRBV11-2	TRBJ2-1	TRBD2	TGTGCCAGCAGCTTAGAGCTAGCGGGAGGGTCCTACAATGAGCAGTTCTTC	CASSLELAGGSYNEQFF
13	NA	TRBV6-4	TRBJ2-3	NA	TGTGCCAGCAGTGATCAACGCACAGATACGCAGTATTTT	CASSDQRTDTQYF
15	few	TRBV5-1	TRBJ2-1	TRBD2	TGCGCCAGCAGCCATAGCGGGGGTGCCTACAATGAGCAGTTCTTC	CASSHSGGAYNEQFF
16	few	TRBV3-1	TRBJ2-1	TRBD2	TGTGCCAGCAGCCACTTTCGGGGTAGCGGGAACAATGAGCAGTTCTTC	CASSHFRGSGNNEQFF
17	NA	TRBV12-3/TRBV12-4	TRBJ1-2	TRBD1	TGTGCCAGCAGTTCGTGGGACAGATCTGTAGGGGGCTATGGCTACACCTTC	CASSSWDRSVGGYGYTF
15	NA	TRBV10-3	TRBJ2-7	NA	TGTGCCACTCACTCGACTGCCGTCCCTCCCTACGAGCAGTACTTC	CATHSTAVPPYEQYF
15	NA	TRBV4-1	TRBJ2-7	TRBD2	TGCGCCAGCAGCCACGGGACTAGTGGAGCCCTCGAGCAGTACTTC	CASSHGTSGALEQYF
18	NA	TRBV18	TRBJ2-7	NA	TGTGCCAGCTCACCAAATAGGCCGGGGACGGGGATTGCGGACGAGCAGTACTTC	CASSPNRPGTGIADEQYF
14	NA	TRBV9	TRBJ1-2	NA	TGTGCCAGCAGCGTGGGACGGGCGGATTATGGCTACACCTTC	CASSVGRADYGYTF
14	many	TRBV27	TRBJ2-7	NA	TGTGCCAGCAGTTTATCGGCCGGGGCCTACGAGCAGTACTTC	CASSLSAGAYEQYF
16	few	TRBV5-5	TRBJ2-1	TRBD2	TGTGCCAGCACCCCCGAGGTAGCGGGGCGTTTAAATGAGCAGTTCTTC	CASTPEVAGRLNEQFF
12	NA	TRBV3-1	TRBJ2-4	TRBD2	TGTGCCAGCAGCCGCGGGACTAGTAAGGAGTACTTC	CASSRGTSKEYF
14	NA	TRBV6-1	TRBJ1-4	NA	TGTGCCAGCAGCAGGCGGGGGGGCAGTGAAAAACTGTTTTTT	CASSRRGGSEKLFF
17	few	TRBV20-1	TRBJ1-5	TRBD1	TGCAGTGCAAACTCCGGGACAGGGTTCGGGAGCAATCAGCCCCAGCATTTT	CSANSGTGFGSNQPQHF
15	NA	TRBV19	TRBJ1-2	NA	TGTGCCAGTAGTATTTTGGACAGCCTGCTCGAGGGCTACACCTTC	CASSILDSLLEGYTF
16	NA	TRBV10-3	TRBJ2-7	NA	TGTGCCATCAGTGAGTCTAAGGCTCTTTTATCCTACGAGCAGTACTTC	CAISESKALLSYEQYF
14	many	TRBV20-1	TRBJ2-3	TRBD2	TGCAGTGCTAGAGGCGGGGGGGAGTGGGATACGCAGTATTTT	CSARGGGEWDTQYF
16	few	TRBV6-1	TRBJ1-2	TRBD1	TGTGCCAGCAGTGAAATCTTGGGACAGGGCCATTATGGCTACACCTTC	CASSEILGQGHYGYTF
13	few	TRBV6-1	TRBJ2-7	TRBD1	TGTGCCAGCCGGGCAGGGGGCTTCGACGAGCAGTACTTC	CASRAGGFDEQYF
14	few	TRBV19	TRBJ1-5	TRBD1	TGTGCCAGTAGTATACTACAGGGGGCTCAGCCCCAGCATTTT	CASSILQGAQPQHF
14	few	TRBV7-9	TRBJ2-3	TRBD1	TGTGCCAGCAGCCCAGACAGGGCCGGCGATACGCAGTATTTT	CASSPDRAGDTQYF
15	NA	TRBV7-9	TRBJ2-5	NA	TGTGCCAGCAGCTTAGGTGGGCGGTCTGGGGAGACCCAGTACTTC	CASSLGGRSGETQYF
13	few	TRBV29-1	TRBJ1-2	TRBD1	TGCAGCGCGACCGCGGGACAGAACTATGGCTACACCTTC	CSATAGQNYGYTF
13	NA	TRBV21-1	TRBJ1-1	NA	TGTGCCAGCAGCAGATACAGGGTCAGGGAAGCTTTCTTT	CASSRYRVREAFF
17	NA	TRBV3-1	TRBJ2-4	TRBD2	TGTGCCAGCAGCCAAGAAAGGCTAGCGGCTATCAAAAACATTCAGTACTTC	CASSQERLAAIKNIQYF
14	NA	TRBV10-1	TRBJ2-2	NA	TGCGCCAGCAGTGACGGCAGTCCCACCGGGGAGCTGTTTTTT	CASSDGSPTGELFF
13	few	TRBV6-5	TRBJ2-1	NA	TGTGCCAGCAGTTACAACCACTACAATGAGCAGTTCTTC	CASSYNHYNEQFF
12	few	TRBV29-1	TRBJ1-1	TRBD1	TGCAGCGTTGCCGGACAGGGGAAGGGAGCTTTCTTT	CSVAGQGKGAFF
13	NA	TRBV5-1	TRBJ1-2	TRBD1	TGCGCCAGCAGCTACGGGACAGGGGAAGGCTACACCTTC	CASSYGTGEGYTF
16	few	TRBV15	TRBJ2-3	NA	TGTGCCACCAGCAGAGTGCGACAGGCCCGCACAGATACGCAGTATTTT	CATSRVRQARTDTQYF
18	NA	TRBV4-2	TRBJ2-3	TRBD2	TGTGCCAGCAGCCAAGCCAGGGGACTAGCGGGAGTCACGGATACGCAGTATTTT	CASSQARGLAGVTDTQYF
14	NA	TRBV7-9	TRBJ1-6	TRBD1	TGTGCCAGCAGCTTAGGACAGGGGGATTCACCCCTCCACTTT	CASSLGQGDSPLHF
16	NA	TRBV20-1	TRBJ2-7	TRBD2	TGCAGTGCTCATAAATACGCGGCGGGAGGTAAATACGAGCAGTACTTC	CSAHKYAAGGKYEQYF
15	few	TRBV4-1	TRBJ1-5	NA	TGCGCCAGCAGCCAAGATCGGATCCGCGGGGTGACCCAGCATTTT	CASSQDRIRGVTQHF
15	once	TRBV20-1	TRBJ1-5	TRBD1	TGCAGTGCTAGACTAGGGACAGGACTTAATCAGCCCCAGCATTTT	CSARLGTGLNQPQHF
15	NA	TRBV9	TRBJ2-3	NA	TGTGCCAGCAATGACCTTCAAGGGATTACAGATACGCAGTATTTT	CASNDLQGITDTQYF
15	few	TRBV6-1	TRBJ2-7	TRBD1	TGTGCCAGCAGTGAAACCGGGACAGGAACCTACGAGCAGTACTTC	CASSETGTGTYEQYF